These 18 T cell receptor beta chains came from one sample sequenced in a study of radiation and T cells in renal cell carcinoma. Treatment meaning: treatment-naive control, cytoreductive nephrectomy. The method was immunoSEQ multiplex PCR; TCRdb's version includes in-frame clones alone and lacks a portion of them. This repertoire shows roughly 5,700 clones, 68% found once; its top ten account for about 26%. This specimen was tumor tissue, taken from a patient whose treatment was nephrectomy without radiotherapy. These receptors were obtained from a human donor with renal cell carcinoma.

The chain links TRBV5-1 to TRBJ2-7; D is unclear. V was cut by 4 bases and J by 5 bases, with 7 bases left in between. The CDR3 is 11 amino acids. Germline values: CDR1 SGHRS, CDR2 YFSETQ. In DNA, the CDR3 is TGCGCCAGCAGCATAGCTAACGAGCAGTACTTC. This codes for CASSIANEQYF.

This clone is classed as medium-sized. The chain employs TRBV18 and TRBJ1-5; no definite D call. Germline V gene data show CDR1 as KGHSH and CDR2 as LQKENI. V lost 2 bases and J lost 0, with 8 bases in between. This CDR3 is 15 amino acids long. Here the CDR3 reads CASSPVSDSNQPQHF. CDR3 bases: TGTGCCAGCTCACCAGTTTCCGATAGCAATCAGCCCCAGCATTTT.

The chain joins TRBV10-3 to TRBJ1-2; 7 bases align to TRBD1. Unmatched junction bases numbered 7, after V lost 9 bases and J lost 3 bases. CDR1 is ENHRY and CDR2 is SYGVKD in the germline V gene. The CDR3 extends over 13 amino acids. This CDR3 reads CAIPPGTDYGYTF. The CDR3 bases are TGTGCCATACCCCCAGGGACAGACTATGGCTACACCTTC.

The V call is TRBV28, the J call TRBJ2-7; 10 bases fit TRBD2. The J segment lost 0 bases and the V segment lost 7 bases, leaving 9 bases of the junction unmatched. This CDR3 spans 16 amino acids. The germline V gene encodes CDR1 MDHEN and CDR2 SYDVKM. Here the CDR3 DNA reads TGTGCCAGCATCGCAACCGGGACTAGCGACTCCTACGAGCAGTACTTC. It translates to CASIATGTSDSYEQYF.

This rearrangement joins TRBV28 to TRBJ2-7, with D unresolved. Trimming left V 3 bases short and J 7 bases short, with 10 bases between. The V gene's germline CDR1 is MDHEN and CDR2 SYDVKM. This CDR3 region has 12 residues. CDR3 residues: CASSFRIREQYF. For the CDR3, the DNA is TGTGCCAGCAGTTTTAGGATTCGGGAGCAGTACTTC. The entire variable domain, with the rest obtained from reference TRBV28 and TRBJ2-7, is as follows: DVKVTQSSRYLVKRTGEKVFLECVQDMDHENMFWYRQDPGLGLRLIYFSYDVKMKEKGDIPEGYSVSREKKERFSLILESASTNQTSMYLCASSFRIREQYFGPGTRLTVT.

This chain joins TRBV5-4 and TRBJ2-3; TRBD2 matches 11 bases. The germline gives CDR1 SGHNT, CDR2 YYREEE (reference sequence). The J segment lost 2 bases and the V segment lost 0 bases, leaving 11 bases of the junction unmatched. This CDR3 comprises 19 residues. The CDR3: CASSLVRLAGGLSTDTQYF. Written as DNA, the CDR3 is TGTGCCAGCAGCTTGGTCAGGCTAGCGGGAGGCCTTTCCACAGATACGCAGTATTTT.

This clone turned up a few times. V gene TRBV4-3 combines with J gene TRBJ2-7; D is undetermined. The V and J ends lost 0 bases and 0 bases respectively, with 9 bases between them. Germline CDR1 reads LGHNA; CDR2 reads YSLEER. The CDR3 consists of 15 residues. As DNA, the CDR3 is TGCGCCAGCAGCCAAGATCCTGCTAGCTCCTACGAGCAGTACTTC. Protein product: CASSQDPASSYEQYF.

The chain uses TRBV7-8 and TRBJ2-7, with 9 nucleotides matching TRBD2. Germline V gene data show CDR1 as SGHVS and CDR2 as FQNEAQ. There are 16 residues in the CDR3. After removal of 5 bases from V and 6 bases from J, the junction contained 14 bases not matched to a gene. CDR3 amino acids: CASSHSARLAGREQYF. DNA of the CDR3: TGTGCCAGCAGCCATTCAGCGAGGCTAGCGGGACGCGAGCAGTACTTC.

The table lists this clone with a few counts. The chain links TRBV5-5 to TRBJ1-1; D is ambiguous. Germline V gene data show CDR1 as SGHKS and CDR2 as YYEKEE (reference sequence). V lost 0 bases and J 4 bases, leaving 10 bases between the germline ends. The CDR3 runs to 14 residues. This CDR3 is CASSLVVGPTEAFF. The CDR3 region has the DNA TGTGCCAGCAGCTTGGTGGTAGGGCCCACTGAAGCTTTCTTT.

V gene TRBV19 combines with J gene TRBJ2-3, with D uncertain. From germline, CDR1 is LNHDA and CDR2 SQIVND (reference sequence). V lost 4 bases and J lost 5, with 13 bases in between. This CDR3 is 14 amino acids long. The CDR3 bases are TGTGCCAGTAGTAGCCGGCCATTTGGAGATACGCAGTATTTT. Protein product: CASSSRPFGDTQYF.

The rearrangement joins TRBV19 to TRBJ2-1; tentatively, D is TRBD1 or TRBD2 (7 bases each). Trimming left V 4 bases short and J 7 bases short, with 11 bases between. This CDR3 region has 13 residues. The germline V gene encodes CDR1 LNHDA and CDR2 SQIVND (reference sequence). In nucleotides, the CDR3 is TGTGCCAGTAGTACCAGGGGGGGAAATGAGCAGTTCTTC. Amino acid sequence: CASSTRGGNEQFF.

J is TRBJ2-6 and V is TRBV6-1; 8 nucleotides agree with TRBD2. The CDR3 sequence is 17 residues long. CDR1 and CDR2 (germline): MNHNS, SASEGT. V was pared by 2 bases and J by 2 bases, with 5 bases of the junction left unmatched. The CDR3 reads CASSETAGGTGANVLTF. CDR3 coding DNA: TGTGCCAGCAGTGAAACGGCGGGGGGCACTGGGGCCAACGTCCTGACTTTC.

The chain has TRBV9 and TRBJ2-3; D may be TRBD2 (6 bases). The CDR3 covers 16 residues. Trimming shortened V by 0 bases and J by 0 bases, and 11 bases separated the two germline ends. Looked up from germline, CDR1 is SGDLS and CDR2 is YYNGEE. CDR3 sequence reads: CASSVEGLSSTDTQYF. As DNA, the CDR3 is TGTGCCAGCAGCGTAGAGGGACTTTCTAGCACAGATACGCAGTATTTT. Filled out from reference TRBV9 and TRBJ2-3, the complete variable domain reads DSGVTQTPKHLITATGQRVTLRCSPRSGDLSVYWYQQSLDQGLQFLIQYYNGEERAKGNILERFSAQQFPDLHSELNLSSLELGDSALYFCASSVEGLSSTDTQYFGPGTRLTVL.

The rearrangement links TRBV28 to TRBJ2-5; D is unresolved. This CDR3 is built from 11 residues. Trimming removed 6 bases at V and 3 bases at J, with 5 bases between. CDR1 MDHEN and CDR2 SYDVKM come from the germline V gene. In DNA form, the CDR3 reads TGTGCCAGCAGGATAGAAGAGACCCAGTACTTC. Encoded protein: CASRIEETQYF.

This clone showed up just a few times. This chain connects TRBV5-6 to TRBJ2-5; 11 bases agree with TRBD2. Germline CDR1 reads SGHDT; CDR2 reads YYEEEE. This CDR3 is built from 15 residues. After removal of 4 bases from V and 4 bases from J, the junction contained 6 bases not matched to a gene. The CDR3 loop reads CASSMTSGKIETQYF. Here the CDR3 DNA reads TGTGCCAGCAGCATGACTAGCGGGAAGATAGAGACCCAGTACTTC.

CDR3 nucleotide sequence: TGTGCTAGTGGTCAGACTAGCGGGAGGGCCTTGGGCTCGAACACCGGGGAGCTGTTTTTT. It encodes CASGQTSGRALGSNTGELFF. The V gene is TRBV12-5, the J gene TRBJ2-2; 14 bases are a match to TRBD2. The ends lost 5 bases at V and 0 bases at J; junction bases unmatched: 11. Germline CDR1 reads LGHNT; CDR2 reads FRNRAP. CDR3 length equals 20 residues.

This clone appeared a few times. CDR3 in amino acids: CASSQALPGTTNQETQYF. Written as DNA, the CDR3 is TGTGCCAGCAGCCAAGCCTTACCCGGGACTACAAACCAAGAGACCCAGTACTTC. The rearrangement links TRBV4-2 to TRBJ2-5, with TRBD2 identical over 7 bases. Germline V gene data show CDR1 as LGHNA and CDR2 as YNFKEQ. Unmatched junction bases numbered 11, after V lost 1 base and J lost 0 bases. This CDR3 has 18 residues.

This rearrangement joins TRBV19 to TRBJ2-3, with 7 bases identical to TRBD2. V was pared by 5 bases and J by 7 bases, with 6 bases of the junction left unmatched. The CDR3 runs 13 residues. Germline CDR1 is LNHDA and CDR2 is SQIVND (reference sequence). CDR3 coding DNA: TGTGCCAGTAGTCCCGAAGCGGGAAATACGCAGTATTTT. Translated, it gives CASSPEAGNTQYF.